The 4 T cell receptor beta chains listed next were all sequenced from one sample in a study of cytomegalovirus exposure and HLA in healthy donors. The primer mix had 60 Vbeta and 13 Jbeta primers. Produced via immunoSEQ multiplex PCR; TCRdb's table is partial and in-frame only. The sample contains approximately 200,000 clones, around three quarters of which appear only once. The sample was PBMCs. Receptors were obtained from a man under 40 in good health and CMV-seronegative.

The chain combines TRBV7-8 with TRBJ1-5; 9 bases map to TRBD1. The junction had 11 bases not matched to a gene; V was cut back by 5 bases and J by 6 bases. The CDR3 runs to 16 residues. Per germline, CDR1 SGHVS and CDR2 FQNEAQ. The CDR3 sequence is CASSLRDRVVGQPQHF. The CDR3 DNA reads as TGTGCCAGCAGCCTCCGGGACAGGGTGGTTGGTCAGCCCCAGCATTTT.

This chain joins TRBV5-4 and TRBJ2-3; TRBD2 aligns across 13 bases. Trimming at V came to 2 bases and at J to 4 bases, leaving 1 base not matched to a gene. Germline V gene data show CDR1 as SGHNT and CDR2 as YYREEE (reference sequence). The CDR3 sequence is 15 residues long. The CDR3 loop is CASSLGTSGADTQYF. The CDR3 DNA reads TGTGCCAGCAGCTTAGGGACTAGCGGGGCAGATACGCAGTATTTT.

This clone occurred once. This chain links TRBV2 with TRBJ2-7; D perhaps matches TRBD2 (8 bases). This CDR3 spans 17 amino acids. V lost 7 bases, J lost 0 bases, and 22 bases lay in between. Germline assignment: CDR1 SNHLY and CDR2 FYNNEI. DNA for the CDR3: TGTGCCAGCATCCCCCTAGGACAGGCGGGGGGCTCCTACGAGCAGTACTTC. The encoded protein is CASIPLGQAGGSYEQYF.

This rearrangement joins TRBV19 to TRBJ1-5; D remains ambiguous. Trimming stripped 5 bases from V and 4 bases from J, with 9 bases between. The CDR3 loop spans 13 amino acids. Germline CDR1 LNHDA, CDR2 SQIVND (reference sequence). Here the CDR3 DNA reads TGTGCCAGTAGTGCGCGATTGAATCAGCCCCAGCATTTT. The encoded protein is CASSARLNQPQHF.